A single sample gave rise to the 14 T cell receptor beta chains below, sequenced in a study of spatial heterogeneity in lung cancer (dated by TCRdb to between 2018 and 2021). Broader findings and caveats from the paper: The tumor nonsynonymous mutation count correlated with the number of expanded intratumoral alpha and beta TCRs.

The label giving this sample's time point can be read as: sample taken at primary tumor resection. Their antigens remain unidentified. Libraries were made using 5' RACE. The listed sequencing device is NextSeq 500. TCRdb handled the public reads itself, with Q25 trimming in fastp and clone calling in MiXCR, and kept productive beta chains. Records with the same CDR3 protein are collapsed into one entry carrying the most frequent genes and DNA. A total of about 3,000 distinct CDR3 sequences appear in this sample, about 25% of them only once. The ten largest clones represent under 30% of the sample. The starting material was lung tumor tissue, obtained at surgery. The receptor set was obtained from a male donor with early-stage non-small cell lung cancer.

This clonotype was seen a few times. V and J are TRBV11-2 and TRBJ2-2, with D uncertain. The CDR3 sequence is 15 residues long. Trimming removed 5 bases at V and 0 bases at J, with 10 bases between. In germline, CDR1 is SGHAT, CDR2 FQNNGV. The CDR3 protein is CASSQNWPNTGELFF. DNA of the CDR3: TGTGCCAGCAGCCAGAACTGGCCGAACACCGGGGAGCTGTTTTTT.

The chain uses TRBV5-1 and TRBJ2-5; 8 nucleotides line up with TRBD1. Germline values: CDR1 SGHRS, CDR2 YFSETQ. The J segment lost 0 bases and the V segment lost 4 bases, leaving 5 bases of the junction unmatched. The CDR3 consists of 15 residues. The CDR3 loop reads CASSGQGADQETQYF. In nucleotides, the CDR3 is TGCGCCAGCAGCGGCCAGGGGGCCGACCAAGAGACCCAGTACTTC. Variable domain in full (rest from reference TRBV5-1 and TRBJ2-5): KAGVTQTPRYLIKTRGQQVTLSCSPISGHRSVSWYQQTPGQGLQFLFEYFSETQRNKGNFPGRFSGRQFSNSRSEMNVSTLELGDSALYLCASSGQGADQETQYFGPGTRLLVL.

A single count supports this clonotype. V and J are TRBV28 and TRBJ2-5, with a possible D match to TRBD1 (6 bases). The germline V gene encodes CDR1 MDHEN and CDR2 SYDVKM. Trimming removed 3 bases at V and 0 bases at J, with 11 bases between. This CDR3 is built from 15 residues. Here the CDR3 DNA reads TGTGCCAGCAGTTTTGACAGGAGAGACCAAGAGACCCAGTACTTC. It translates to CASSFDRRDQETQYF.

The table lists this clonotype with many counts. The chain recombines TRBV6-5 with TRBJ1-3; unclear D gene. V lost 5 bases to trimming and J lost 1 base, with 6 bases between them. Germline loops: CDR1 MNHEY, CDR2 SVGAGI. The CDR3 covers 13 residues. The CDR3 protein is CASSKGSGNTIYF. CDR3 sequence (DNA): TGTGCCAGCAGTAAAGGATCTGGAAACACCATATATTTT.

By frequency in the sample, this clonotype is medium-sized (0.01 to 0.1%). V gene TRBV20-1 combines with J gene TRBJ2-7, with a possible D match to TRBD2 (6 bases). Germline V lookup: CDR1 DFQATT, CDR2 SNEGSKA (reference sequence). V was pared by 0 bases and J by 4 bases, with 13 bases between. The CDR3 runs 14 residues. CDR3 DNA: TGCAGTGCTAGAGATATCGGGAGAACATACGAGCAGTACTTC. Translating gives CSARDIGRTYEQYF.

V usage is TRBV10-3 and J usage is TRBJ2-1; no reliable D call. The CDR3 has 15 residues. Germline CDR1 reads ENHRY; CDR2 reads SYGVKD. Between the trimmed V and J ends, which lost 0 bases and 6 bases, there was a span of 12 bases. In nucleotides, the CDR3 is TGTGCCATCAGTGAGTCACGAAAACTGTCCAATGAGCAGTTCTTC. This translates into CAISESRKLSNEQFF.

The chain employs TRBV5-1 and TRBJ2-1; 9 positions match TRBD2. With V trimmed by 8 bases and J by 6 bases, 9 bases remained unmatched. Germline V gene lookup returns CDR1 SGHRS and CDR2 YFSETQ. CDR3 length: 14 amino acids. The CDR3: CASKREAIGNEQFF. The DNA of the CDR3 is TGCGCCAGTAAGCGGGAGGCTATCGGCAATGAGCAGTTCTTC.

This rearrangement joins TRBV27 to TRBJ2-7; TRBD2 aligns across 10 bases. The J segment lost 4 bases and the V segment lost 5 bases, leaving 8 bases of the junction unmatched. This CDR3 comprises 15 residues. Germline CDR1 is MNHEY and CDR2 is SMNVEV (reference sequence). The CDR3 is CASSTTSGNLYEQYF. In nucleotides, the CDR3 is TGTGCCAGCAGTACTACTAGCGGGAACCTTTACGAGCAGTACTTC.

This clonotype is classed as medium-sized. The gene calls are TRBV19 and TRBJ2-7; perhaps D is TRBD1 or TRBD2 (5 bases each). Germline V gene lookup returns CDR1 LNHDA and CDR2 SQIVND (reference sequence). Trimming took off 10 bases at V and 3 bases at J, with 10 bases between the two ends. The CDR3 has 11 residues. The CDR3 loop is CATGTIYEQYF. CDR3 bases: TGTGCCACCGGGACGATCTACGAGCAGTACTTC.

In its sample, this clonotype ranks as medium-sized. The chain couples TRBV4-1 to TRBJ1-2; the match to TRBD1 covers 9 bases. CDR1 is MGHRA and CDR2 is YSYEKL in the germline V gene. The CDR3 is 18 residues long. The trim removed 4 bases at V and 4 bases at J, leaving 16 bases unmatched. DNA for the CDR3: TGCGCCAGCAGCCGCCTAACCGGGACAGGGATGGAGGGCTATGGCTACACCTTC. It specifies CASSRLTGTGMEGYGYTF.

CDR3 loop: CATAGTPISGELFF. The CDR3 DNA sequence: TGTGCCACCGCCGGGACTCCTATCAGCGGGGAGCTGTTTTTT. V gene TRBV27 combines with J gene TRBJ2-2; possible D gene TRBD2, 6 bases. Per the germline V gene, CDR1 is MNHEY and CDR2 is SMNVEV (reference sequence). The CDR3 has 14 amino acids. V was cut by 10 bases and J by 7 bases, with 19 bases left in between.

This clonotype was counted ten times or more. The V gene is TRBV12-3 or TRBV12-4, the J gene TRBJ2-1, with TRBD2 matching over 8 bases. Losses at the gene ends were 3 bases for V and 7 bases for J; bases not matched to a gene: 11. CDR3 length: 16 residues. The DNA for the CDR3 is TGTGCCAGCAGTTTTGGCCCTAGCGGGCTGTGGAATGAGCAGTTCTTC. This codes for CASSFGPSGLWNEQFF.

Within the sample, this clonotype is medium-sized. V and J are TRBV6-1 and TRBJ1-1; D ambiguous. CDR1 and CDR2 from the germline V gene are MNHNS and SASEGT. This CDR3 spans 10 amino acids. V lost 3 bases, J lost 8 bases, and 4 bases lay in between. CDR3 protein: CASSEKEAFF. For the CDR3, the DNA is TGTGCCAGCAGTGAGAAGGAAGCTTTCTTT.

This clonotype ranks as medium-sized. V and J are TRBV19 and TRBJ1-5; 9 bases line up with TRBD1. The germline CDR1 and CDR2 sequences are LNHDA and SQIVND (reference sequence). The CDR3 consists of 15 residues. The V segment lost 0 bases and the J segment 6 bases; nucleotides outside the gene matches: 3. In DNA, the CDR3 is TGTGCCAGTAGTATAGAAGGGACAGGGTTTCAGCCCCAGCATTTT. Amino acid sequence: CASSIEGTGFQPQHF. Complete variable domain (other parts from reference TRBV19 and TRBJ1-5): DGGITQSPKYLFRKEGQNVTLSCEQNLNHDAMYWYRQDPGQGLRLIYYSQIVNDFQKGDIAEGYSVSREKKESFPLTVTSAQKNPTAFYLCASSIEGTGFQPQHFGDGTRLSIL.